Listed here are 13 T cell receptor beta chains from one sample, sequenced in a study of blood T cell repertoires in COVID-19. Method: immunoSEQ multiplex PCR; TCRdb's copy keeps in-frame clones and lacks some. This repertoire shows just over 80,000 clones, more than 85% found once; its top ten account for less than 1.5%. Sequencing input: PBMCs or T cells enriched from blood (not recorded which). These receptors were taken from a woman aged 45-60 years with acute COVID-19.

This clone turned up a few times. This chain links TRBV5-4 with TRBJ2-1, with D hard to call. Trimming took off 1 base at V and 1 base at J, with 6 bases between the two ends. Germline lookup yields CDR1 SGHNT and CDR2 YYREEE (reference sequence). This CDR3 has 14 amino acids. CDR3 nucleotides: TGTGCCAGCAGCTTGCAACGGTCCTACAATGAGCAGTTCTTC. Encoded protein: CASSLQRSYNEQFF.

This chain connects TRBV24-1 to TRBJ1-1; D is undetermined. The CDR3 is made up of 12 amino acids. Trimming shortened V by 5 bases and J by 7 bases, and 10 bases separated the two germline ends. Germline lookup yields CDR1 KGHDR and CDR2 SFDVKD. CDR3 protein: CATSGTDGEAFF. As DNA, the CDR3 is TGTGCCACCAGTGGTACTGATGGTGAAGCTTTCTTT.

The chain couples TRBV29-1 to TRBJ1-1, with D maybe TRBD1 (6 bases). CDR3 length: 12 amino acids. Between the trimmed V and J ends, which lost 7 bases and 5 bases, there was a span of 14 bases. The V gene's germline CDR1 is SQVTM and CDR2 ANQGSEA. The CDR3 region has the DNA TGCAGCGCTGGACAGCCGGGAACTGAAGCTTTCTTT. Amino acid sequence: CSAGQPGTEAFF.

The chain carries TRBV6-6 and TRBJ1-1, with D uncertain. Germline values: CDR1 MNHNY, CDR2 SVGAGI (reference sequence). Trimming took off 8 bases at V and 2 bases at J, with 15 bases between the two ends. This CDR3 comprises 14 residues. The CDR3 is CASAYSSLNTEAFF. CDR3 coding DNA: TGTGCCAGCGCGTACAGTTCCCTCAACACTGAAGCTTTCTTT.

V usage is TRBV11-2 and J usage is TRBJ2-1, with D perhaps TRBD2 (5 bases). Germline CDR1 SGHAT, CDR2 FQNNGV. The germline V and J ends were trimmed by 5 bases and 3 bases, with 17 bases remaining between them. The CDR3 has 16 residues. The CDR3 is CASSQVSGGGYNEQFF. The CDR3 bases are TGTGCCAGCAGCCAAGTGAGCGGAGGAGGCTACAATGAGCAGTTCTTC.

The chain carries TRBV2 and TRBJ2-5; D is unclear. The V end lost 4 bases, the J end lost 0 bases, and 15 bases lay between the germline ends. CDR1 is SNHLY, CDR2 FYNNEI, per germline. The CDR3 is made up of 16 amino acids. In nucleotides, the CDR3 is TGTGCCAGCAGTGGGCCCCGCGGCGAGTACCAAGAGACCCAGTACTTC. Translated: CASSGPRGEYQETQYF.

J is TRBJ2-7 and V is TRBV21-1; the table's D call TRBD2 went unverified against the DNA. TRBV21-1 is an annotated pseudogene. This CDR3 spans 17 amino acids. The chain's CDR3 is CASSKDEGRGIHYEQYF. The CDR3 DNA reads TGTGCCAGCAGCAAAGACGAAGGGAGGGGGATACATTACGAGCAGTACTTC.

Here the CDR3 DNA reads TGTGCCAGCAGTTACCTAGCGGGAGCCTCGGAGACCCAGTACTTC. Translation gives CASSYLAGASETQYF. The genes are TRBV6-2 or TRBV6-3 and TRBJ2-5; the match to TRBD2 covers 10 bases. With V trimmed by 2 bases and J by 5 bases, 5 bases remained unmatched. Germline V gene sequence: CDR1 MNHEY, CDR2 SVGEGT. The CDR3 consists of 15 residues.

The chain couples TRBV7-6 to TRBJ1-1; tentative D call: TRBD1 (5 bases). V was clipped by 6 bases and J by 2 bases, with 25 bases between them. CDR1 SGHVS and CDR2 FNYEAQ come from the germline V gene. The CDR3 loop spans 18 amino acids. CDR3 region: CASRSPWGPPPENTEAFF. The CDR3 DNA follows: TGTGCCAGCAGAAGCCCGTGGGGCCCGCCCCCCGAAAACACTGAAGCTTTCTTT. Supplemented by reference TRBV7-6 and TRBJ1-1, the full variable domain reads GAGVSQSPRYKVTKRGQDVALRCDPISGHVSLYWYRQALGQGPEFLTYFNYEAQQDKSGLPNDRFSAERPEGSISTLTIQRTEQRDSAMYRCASRSPWGPPPENTEAFFGQGTRLTVV.

V and J are TRBV7-9 and TRBJ2-1, with a weak D call TRBD2 (6 bases). CDR1 and CDR2 (germline): SEHNR, FQNEAQ (reference sequence). Trimming took 5 bases from V and 0 from J, leaving 17 bases between them. This CDR3 is built from 17 residues. CDR3 in amino acids: CASSPQVGSSSYNEQFF. The CDR3 nucleotides are TGTGCCAGCAGCCCACAGGTCGGGAGTAGCTCCTACAATGAGCAGTTCTTC.

This clone was detected only a few times. The chain recombines TRBV7-9 with TRBJ1-3; 8 bases match TRBD1. Germline values: CDR1 SEHNR, CDR2 FQNEAQ (reference sequence). J gave up 4 bases and V 2 bases, and 7 bases lay outside the gene matches. The CDR3 loop spans 16 amino acids. The CDR3 protein is CASSLSKTGAGNTIYF. CDR3 in DNA: TGTGCCAGCAGCTTAAGCAAGACAGGGGCCGGAAACACCATATATTTT.

This clone showed up just once. One junction end does not reproduce the germline sequence, and a read error may be involved. The V gene is TRBV7-7, the J gene TRBJ2-7; tentatively, D is TRBD1 (6 bases). The CDR3 sequence is 15 residues long. Per the germline V gene, CDR1 is SSHAT and CDR2 is FNYEAQ (reference sequence). The CDR3 sequence is CASSSSTGSSYEQYF. Here the CDR3 DNA reads TGTGCTAGCAGCTCGTCGACAGGTAGCTCCTACGAGCAGTACTTC.

This clone was seen a single time. This chain joins TRBV24-1 and TRBJ2-1, with 10 bases fitting TRBD2. CDR3 size: 16 residues. Trimming at V came to 0 bases and at J to 6 bases, leaving 4 bases not matched to a gene. The germline gives CDR1 KGHDR, CDR2 SFDVKD. The CDR3 nucleotides are TGTGCCACCAGTGATTTGGCTAGCGGGAGTGTCAATGAGCAGTTCTTC. This sequence encodes CATSDLASGSVNEQFF.